This T cell receptor beta chain was identified during a study of CD8+ T cells in alopecia areata. General observations from the study: Clonality in lesional scalp, especially alopecia totalis/universalis, exceeded that of normal scalp. In scalp samples, resident alphabeta T cells of normal skin are also sequenced. Researchers reported that TCR sharing among patients proved less clear than in mice, possibly HLA-linked.

The germline CDR1 and CDR2 sequences are SGHAT and FQNNGV. The CDR3 contains 15 residues. Trimming stripped 3 bases from V and 0 bases from J, with 12 bases between. This sample's treatment: oral pan-JAK inhibitor, 5-10 mg twice daily. Patients with alopecia areata provided lesional scalp punch biopsies as well as peripheral blood. This clone was seen only a few times. The antigen is not known. RNA extraction was followed by reverse transcription into cDNA, which acted as the sequencing template. TCRdb keeps only in-frame clones here, not all; method: immunoSEQ multiplex PCR. This sample has some 120,000 clones, with around 50% found just once.

The sample here was CD8+ T cells sorted from blood, taken at week 24, from a patient treated with tofacitinib. The V and J genes are TRBV11-2 and TRBJ2-7, with D tentatively TRBD2 (5 bases). This receptor was taken from a human donor with alopecia areata. CDR3 bases: TGTGCCAGCAGCTTCGCCCTGGGGAGCTCCTACGAGCAGTACTTC. Protein sequence: CASSFALGSSYEQYF. The entire variable domain, with the rest obtained from reference TRBV11-2 and TRBJ2-7, is as follows: EAGVAQSPRYKIIEKRQSVAFWCNPISGHATLYWYQQILGQGPKLLIQFQNNGVVDDSQLPKDRFSAERLKGVDSTLKIQPAKLEDSAVYLCASSFALGSSYEQYFGPGTRLTVT.